The 4 T cell receptor beta chains below were found in one sample sequenced in a study of CD8+CD57+ T cells in acquired aplastic anemia. CD8+CD57+ cell expansion had been shown by flow cytometry in patients chosen for sequencing. TCR beta VDJ and CDR3 profiling used genomic DNA as template. From the reads, TCRdb called clonotypes with MiXCR, one entry per CDR3 protein. Here the sample spans approximately 170,000 distinct CDR3 sequences, more than 45% being singletons. Sequencing was done on a sample of sorted CD4+, CD8+, or CD8+CD57+ T cells (not recorded which) from PBMCs. All receptors derive from a human donor with aplastic anemia.

V usage is TRBV10-3 and J usage is TRBJ1-1; unclear D gene. The CDR3 covers 14 residues. From germline, CDR1 is ENHRY and CDR2 SYGVKD. Trimming took 6 bases from V and 5 from J, leaving 16 bases between them. The CDR3 DNA sequence: TGTGCCATCAGCGTCCGGGGTCGAGGGACTGAAGCTTTCTTT. This codes for CAISVRGRGTEAFF.

J is TRBJ1-5 and V is TRBV2, with D perhaps matching TRBD1 (5 bases). CDR1 is SNHLY and CDR2 is FYNNEI in the germline V gene. CDR3 size: 14 residues. With 6 bases removed from V and 2 bases from J, the gap between germline ends came to 11 bases. CDR3 in amino acids: CASRDNTGNQPQHF. The DNA of the CDR3 is TGTGCCAGCAGGGACAACACGGGCAATCAGCCCCAGCATTTT. Using reference TRBV2 and TRBJ1-5 for the parts outside the CDR3, the full variable domain is EPEVTQTPSHQVTQMGQEVILRCVPISNHLYFYWYRQILGQKVEFLVSFYNNEISEKSEIFDDQFSVERPDGSNFTLKIRSTKLEDSAMYFCASRDNTGNQPQHFGDGTRLSIL.

The chain employs TRBV9 and TRBJ2-3, with TRBD1 matching 7 bases. The CDR3 is 13 amino acids. Germline V lookup: CDR1 SGDLS, CDR2 YYNGEE. Unmatched junction bases numbered 4, after V lost 7 bases and J lost 2 bases. The CDR3 sequence: CASRDSDTDTQYF. CDR3 DNA: TGTGCCAGCCGGGACAGCGACACAGATACGCAGTATTTT.

V usage is TRBV19 and J usage is TRBJ1-1, with a possible D match to TRBD1 (6 bases). The CDR3 has 14 amino acids. Germline-derived CDR1 and CDR2 are LNHDA and SQIVND (reference sequence). V was trimmed by 10 bases and J by 6 bases, leaving 21 bases between them. The CDR3 region is CATRQDTPSAEAFF. DNA for the CDR3: TGTGCCACGAGACAGGATACTCCTTCCGCTGAAGCTTTCTTT.